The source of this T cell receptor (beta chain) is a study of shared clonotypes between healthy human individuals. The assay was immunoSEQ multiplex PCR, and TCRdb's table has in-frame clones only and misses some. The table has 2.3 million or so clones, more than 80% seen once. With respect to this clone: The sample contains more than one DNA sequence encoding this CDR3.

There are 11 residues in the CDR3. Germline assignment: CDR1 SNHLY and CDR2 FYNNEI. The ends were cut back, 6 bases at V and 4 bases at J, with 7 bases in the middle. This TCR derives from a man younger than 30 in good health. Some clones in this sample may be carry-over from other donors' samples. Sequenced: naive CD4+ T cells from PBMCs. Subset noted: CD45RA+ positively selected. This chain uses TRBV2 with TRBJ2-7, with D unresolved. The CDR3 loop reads CASSVGYEQYF. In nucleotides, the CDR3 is TGTGCCAGCAGCGTGGGTTACGAGCAGTACTTC.